This TCR beta chain is from a study of blood T cell repertoires in COVID-19. Original processing notes: Scientists estimated how many nucleated cells there were by amplifying reference gene primers. Libraries were prepared by immunoSEQ multiplex PCR; TCRdb keeps only in-frame clonotypes and omits some of them. The DNA was the basis for D and trimming; V, J and clone size are from that table. The sample lists under 200,000 clones; around 84% were seen once. CDR3 length: 16 residues. V shed 6 bases and J shed 0 bases, with 12 bases lying between them. Germline V lookup: CDR1 MNHEY, CDR2 SVGEGT. This TCR derives from a man in his fifties or sixties with active or convalescent COVID-19. What was sequenced was peripheral blood. The rearrangement joins TRBV6-2 or TRBV6-3 to TRBJ2-6, with D possibly TRBD1 on 5 matching bases. CDR3 protein: CASSPDSFSGANVLTF. The CDR3 coding sequence is TGTGCCAGCAGCCCTGACAGCTTCTCTGGGGCCAACGTCCTGACTTTC.